A single sample gave rise to the 8 T cell receptor beta chains below, sequenced in a study of T cells after yellow fever vaccination (dated by TCRdb to between 2018 and 2021). The meaning of the sample's treatment or condition label: live attenuated yellow fever vaccine strain. The library was prepared using 5' RACE. Sequencing used an Illumina NovaSeq 6000. TCRdb handled the public reads itself, with Q25 trimming in fastp and clone calling in MiXCR, and kept productive beta chains. Rows matching on CDR3 protein sequence are summarized as one entry with the most common DNA and genes. This sample comprises roughly 160,000 distinct CDR3 sequences, about a tenth of them detected only once. The ten largest clones take up about a third of the sample. This specimen consisted of CD8+ T cells sorted from PBMCs, obtained 45 days after the yellow fever booster vaccination. The receptors stem from a man between 18 and 35 years old who received the YFV17D yellow fever vaccine.

The chain uses TRBV4-3 and TRBJ1-6; unclear D gene. The V and J ends lost 0 bases and 7 bases respectively, with 7 bases between them. CDR3 length: 14 residues. Germline CDR1 and CDR2: LGHNA and YSLEER. CDR3 sequence reads: CASSQDFGNSPLHF. CDR3 nucleotide sequence: TGCGCCAGCAGCCAAGACTTCGGGAATTCACCCCTCCACTTT.

This clonotype showed up just a few times. The CDR3 region has the DNA TGTGCCAGCAGCTTAGGATCCGGGGGCGAGCAGTACTTC. This sequence encodes CASSLGSGGEQYF. This rearrangement joins TRBV7-9 to TRBJ2-7; a possible D gene is TRBD2 (6 bases). Germline V lookup: CDR1 SEHNR, CDR2 FQNEAQ (reference sequence). The CDR3 is 13 amino acids. V was cut by 1 base and J by 6 bases, with 10 bases left in between.

The V and J genes are TRBV20-1 and TRBJ2-3; 11 nucleotides agree with TRBD2. J gave up 5 bases and V 3 bases, and 7 bases lay outside the gene matches. The CDR3 runs 15 residues. Germline V gives CDR1 DFQATT, CDR2 SNEGSKA (reference sequence). The CDR3 DNA reads as TGCAGTGCTAGGGAATTAGCGGGGGGGAAAGATACGCAGTATTTT. This sequence encodes CSARELAGGKDTQYF.

This clonotype occurred many times. V usage is TRBV4-2 and J usage is TRBJ1-1; 8 nucleotides line up with TRBD1. The germline V gene encodes CDR1 LGHNA and CDR2 YNFKEQ. The J segment lost 8 bases and the V segment lost 3 bases, leaving 5 bases of the junction unmatched. There are 13 residues in the CDR3. CDR3: CASSQNQGAEAFF. DNA for the CDR3: TGTGCCAGCAGCCAGAACCAGGGGGCCGAAGCTTTCTTT.

This clonotype was detected only a few times. The V gene is TRBV19, the J gene TRBJ1-1; 7 nucleotides line up with TRBD1. Germline V lookup: CDR1 LNHDA, CDR2 SQIVND (reference sequence). The CDR3 covers 14 residues. With 5 bases clipped from V and 2 bases from J, the junction kept 5 bases outside the gene matches. The CDR3 region is CASSPQGYNTEAFF. CDR3 nucleotides: TGTGCCAGTAGTCCACAGGGGTACAACACTGAAGCTTTCTTT.

This clonotype turned up a few times. The chain couples TRBV6-5 to TRBJ1-1, with D perhaps TRBD1 (5 bases). The germline V and J ends were trimmed by 7 bases and 7 bases, with 16 bases remaining between them. The CDR3 covers 13 residues. The germline CDR1 and CDR2 sequences are MNHEY and SVGAGI. Here the CDR3 DNA reads TGTGCCAGCACCAACTATGGGGCAGTTGAAGCTTTCTTT. This encodes CASTNYGAVEAFF.

This clonotype was counted a few times. The gene calls are TRBV10-3 and TRBJ2-1; the D gene is possibly TRBD2 (6 bases). The CDR3 has 14 amino acids. Germline V gene lookup returns CDR1 ENHRY and CDR2 SYGVKD. Deletions cut 7 bases from V and 2 bases from J, with 12 bases between. CDR3 bases: TGTGCCATCACATCGGGGGAACCCTACAATGAGCAGTTCTTC. Protein: CAITSGEPYNEQFF.

The chain recombines TRBV11-2 with TRBJ2-7, with a possible D match to TRBD2 (5 bases). V lost 5 bases and J lost 3, with 14 bases in between. The CDR3 is 14 residues long. The V gene's germline CDR1 is SGHAT and CDR2 FQNNGV. DNA for the CDR3: TGTGCCAGCAGCCCGGACCTCGGAGGCTACGAGCAGTACTTC. This codes for CASSPDLGGYEQYF.